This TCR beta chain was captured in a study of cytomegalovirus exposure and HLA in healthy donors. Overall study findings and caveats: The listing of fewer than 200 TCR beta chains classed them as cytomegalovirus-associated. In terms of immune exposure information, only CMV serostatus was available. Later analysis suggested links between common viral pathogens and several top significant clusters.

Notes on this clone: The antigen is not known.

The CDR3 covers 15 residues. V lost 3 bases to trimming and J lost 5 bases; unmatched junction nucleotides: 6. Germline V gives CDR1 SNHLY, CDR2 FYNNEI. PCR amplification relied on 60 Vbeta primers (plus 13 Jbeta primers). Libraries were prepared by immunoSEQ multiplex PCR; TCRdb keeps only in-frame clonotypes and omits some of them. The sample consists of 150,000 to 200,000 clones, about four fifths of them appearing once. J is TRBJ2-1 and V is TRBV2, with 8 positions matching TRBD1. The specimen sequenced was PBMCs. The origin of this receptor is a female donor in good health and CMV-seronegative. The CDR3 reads CASSDRQGTNNEQFF. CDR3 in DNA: TGTGCCAGCAGTGATCGACAGGGGACCAACAATGAGCAGTTCTTC.